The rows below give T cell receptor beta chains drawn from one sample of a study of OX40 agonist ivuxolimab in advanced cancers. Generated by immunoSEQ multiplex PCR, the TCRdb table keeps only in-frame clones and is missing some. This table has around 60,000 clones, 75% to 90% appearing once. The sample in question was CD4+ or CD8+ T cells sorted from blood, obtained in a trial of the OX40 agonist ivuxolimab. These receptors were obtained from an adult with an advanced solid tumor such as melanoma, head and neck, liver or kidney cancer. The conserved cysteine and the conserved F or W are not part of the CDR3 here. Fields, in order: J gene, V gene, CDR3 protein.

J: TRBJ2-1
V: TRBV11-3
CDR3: ASSLGGGVTYNEQF

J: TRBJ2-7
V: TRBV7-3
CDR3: ASSFGSGYEQY

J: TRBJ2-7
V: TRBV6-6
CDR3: ASSYRDTYEQY

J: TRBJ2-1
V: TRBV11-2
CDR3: ATQLRDSLRYNEQF

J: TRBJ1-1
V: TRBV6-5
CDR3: ASSPSNTEAF

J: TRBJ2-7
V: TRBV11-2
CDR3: ASSLDYEQY

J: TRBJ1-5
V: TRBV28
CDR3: ASSLGDGQPQH

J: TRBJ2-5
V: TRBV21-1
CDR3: ASTPKETQY

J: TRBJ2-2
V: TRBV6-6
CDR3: ASSYSGLNTGELF

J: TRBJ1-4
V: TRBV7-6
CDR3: ASSLAVGKLF

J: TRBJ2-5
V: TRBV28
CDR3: ASSPRGHPSETQY

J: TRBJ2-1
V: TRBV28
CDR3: ASSFKSFPINEQF

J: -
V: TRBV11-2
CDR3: ASRGTGKPYEQY

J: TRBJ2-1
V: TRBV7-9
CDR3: ASSLPVGRNEQF

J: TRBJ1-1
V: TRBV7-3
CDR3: ASSLVGDSPMTEAF

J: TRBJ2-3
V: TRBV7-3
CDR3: ASSVSRWDTQY

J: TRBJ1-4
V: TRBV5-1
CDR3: ASSSRQGSRNEKLF

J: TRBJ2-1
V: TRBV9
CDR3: ASSVSSGNSYNEQF

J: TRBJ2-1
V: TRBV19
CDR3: ASSIDRRTSGRNPEQF

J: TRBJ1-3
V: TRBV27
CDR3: ASSSQGAGNTIY

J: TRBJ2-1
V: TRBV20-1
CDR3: SARDSPGQF

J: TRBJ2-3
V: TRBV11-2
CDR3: ASSPDGGRAGTDTQY

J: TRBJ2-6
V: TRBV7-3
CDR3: ASSLTQGSGANVLT

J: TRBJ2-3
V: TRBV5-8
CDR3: ASSLGGVSTDTQY

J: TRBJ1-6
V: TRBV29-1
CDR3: SVGPDRSSPLH

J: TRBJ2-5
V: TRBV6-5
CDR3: ASSSLRTGETQY

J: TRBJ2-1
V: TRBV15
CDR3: ATSRAILSRRADEQF

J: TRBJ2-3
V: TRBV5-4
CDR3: ASSLSASGASTDTQY

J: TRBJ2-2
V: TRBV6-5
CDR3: ASSYLPPTGELF

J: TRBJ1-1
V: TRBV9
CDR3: ASSVVRTGAEAF